This TCR beta chain was obtained from a study of shared clonotypes between healthy human individuals. The V gene end was trimmed by 0 bases and the J gene end by 0 bases; junction bases not matched to a gene: 5. The CDR3 is 16 amino acids. The V gene's germline CDR1 is SGHRS and CDR2 YFSETQ. DNA at about 200 ng, roughly 30,000 T cell genomes, went into sorted-subset replicate PCRs. Clones were read by immunoSEQ multiplex PCR, and TCRdb kept only the in-frame ones, dropping some. The data hold about 380,000 clones, with about 96% observed a single time. The V gene is TRBV5-1, the J gene TRBJ2-7; 8 bases line up with TRBD2. This sequence originates from a man in his thirties or forties in good health. The material sequenced was memory CD8+ T cells sorted from blood. This sample's subset: CD45RO+ cells pooled with CCR7-negative TemRA cells. The CDR3 DNA reads TGCGCCAGCAGCTTGGTGAACGGGAGGGCCTCCTACGAGCAGTACTTC. Its translation: CASSLVNGRASYEQYF.